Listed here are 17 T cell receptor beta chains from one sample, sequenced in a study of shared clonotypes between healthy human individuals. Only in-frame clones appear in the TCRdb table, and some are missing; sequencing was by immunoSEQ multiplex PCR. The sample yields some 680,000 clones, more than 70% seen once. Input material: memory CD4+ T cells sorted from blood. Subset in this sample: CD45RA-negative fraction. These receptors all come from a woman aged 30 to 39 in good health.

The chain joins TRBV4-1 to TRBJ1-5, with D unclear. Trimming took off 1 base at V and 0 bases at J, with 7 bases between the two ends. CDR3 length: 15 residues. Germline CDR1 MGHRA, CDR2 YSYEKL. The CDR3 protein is CASSQVPGSNQPQHF. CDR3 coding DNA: TGCGCCAGCAGCCAAGTACCGGGTAGCAATCAGCCCCAGCATTTT.

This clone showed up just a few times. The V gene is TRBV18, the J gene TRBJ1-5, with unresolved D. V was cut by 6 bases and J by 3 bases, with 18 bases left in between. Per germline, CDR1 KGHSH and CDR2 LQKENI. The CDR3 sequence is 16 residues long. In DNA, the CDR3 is TGTGCCAGCTCCCCCCAAGGTGCAGAATTCAATCAGCCCCAGCATTTT. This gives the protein CASSPQGAEFNQPQHF. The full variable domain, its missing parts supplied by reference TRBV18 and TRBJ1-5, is NAGVMQNPRHLVRRRGQEARLRCSPMKGHSHVYWYRQLPEEGLKFMVYLQKENIIDESGMPKERFSAEFPKEGPSILRIQQVVRGDSAAYFCASSPQGAEFNQPQHFGDGTRLSIL.

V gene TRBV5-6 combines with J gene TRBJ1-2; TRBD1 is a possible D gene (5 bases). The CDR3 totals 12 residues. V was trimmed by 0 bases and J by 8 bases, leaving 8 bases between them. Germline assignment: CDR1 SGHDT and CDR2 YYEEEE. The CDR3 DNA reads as TGTGCCAGCAGCTTGGGAAGGGGCGGCTACACCTTC. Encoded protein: CASSLGRGGYTF.

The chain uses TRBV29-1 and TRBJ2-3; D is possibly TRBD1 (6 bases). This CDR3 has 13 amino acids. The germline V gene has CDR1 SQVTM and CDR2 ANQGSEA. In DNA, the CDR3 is TGCAGTCCCCGGTGGCAGGGGATAGATACGCAGTATTTT. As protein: CSPRWQGIDTQYF.

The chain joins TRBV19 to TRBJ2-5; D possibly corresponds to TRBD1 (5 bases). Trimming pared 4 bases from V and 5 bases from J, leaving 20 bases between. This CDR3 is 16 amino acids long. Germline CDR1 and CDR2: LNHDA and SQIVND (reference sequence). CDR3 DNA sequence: TGTGCCAGTAGTACCACCTCACAGGCGACCCGGGAGACCCAGTACTTC. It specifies CASSTTSQATRETQYF.

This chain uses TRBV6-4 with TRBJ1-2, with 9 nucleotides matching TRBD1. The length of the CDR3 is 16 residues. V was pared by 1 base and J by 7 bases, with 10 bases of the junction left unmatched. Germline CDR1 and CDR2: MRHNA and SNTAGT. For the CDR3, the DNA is TGTGCCAGCAGTGACTATGGGACCGGGACAGGGTTTGGCTACACCTTC. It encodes CASSDYGTGTGFGYTF.

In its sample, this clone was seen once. The CDR3: CASSRDTNYGYTF. The CDR3 nucleotides are TGTGCCAGTAGTAGAGATACTAACTATGGCTACACCTTC. V is TRBV19 and J is TRBJ1-2; D remains unclear. The V gene lost 4 bases and the J gene lost 0 bases, with 6 bases spanning the gap. Germline V lookup: CDR1 LNHDA, CDR2 SQIVND (reference sequence). CDR3 length equals 13 residues.

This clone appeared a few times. The CDR3 DNA sequence: TGTGCTAGTACGCTTGGCAGCCATCAGCCCCAGCATTTT. Translation gives CASTLGSHQPQHF. The genes are TRBV12-5 and TRBJ1-5; D unclear. The CDR3 contains 13 residues. Germline V gene data show CDR1 as LGHNT and CDR2 as FRNRAP. Trimming pared 8 bases from V and 5 bases from J, leaving 13 bases between. Complete variable domain (other parts from reference TRBV12-5 and TRBJ1-5): DARVTQTPRHKVTEMGQEVTMRCQPILGHNTVFWYRQTMMQGLELLAYFRNRAPLDDSGMPKDRFSAEMPDATLATLKIQPSEPRDSAVYFCASTLGSHQPQHFGDGTRLSIL.

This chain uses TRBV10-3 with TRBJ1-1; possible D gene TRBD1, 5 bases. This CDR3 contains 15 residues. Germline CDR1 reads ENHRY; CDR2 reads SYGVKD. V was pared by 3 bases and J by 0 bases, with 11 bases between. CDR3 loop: CAISDPKQVNTEAFF. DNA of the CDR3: TGTGCCATCAGTGATCCAAAACAGGTGAACACTGAAGCTTTCTTT.

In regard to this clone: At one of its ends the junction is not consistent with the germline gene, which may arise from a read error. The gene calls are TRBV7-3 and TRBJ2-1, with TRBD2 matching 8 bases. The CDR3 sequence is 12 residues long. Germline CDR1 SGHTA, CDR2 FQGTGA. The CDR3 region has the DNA TGTGCCAGCAGCCTTCCTGGGACTAGTCTCCTCTTC. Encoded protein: CASSLPGTSLLF.

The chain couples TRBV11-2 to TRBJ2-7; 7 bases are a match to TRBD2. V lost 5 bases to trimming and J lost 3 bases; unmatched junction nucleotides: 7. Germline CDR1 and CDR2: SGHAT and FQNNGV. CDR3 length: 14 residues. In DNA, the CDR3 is TGTGCCAGCAGCATCTTAGCGGGCCGCTACGAGCAGTACTTC. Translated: CASSILAGRYEQYF.

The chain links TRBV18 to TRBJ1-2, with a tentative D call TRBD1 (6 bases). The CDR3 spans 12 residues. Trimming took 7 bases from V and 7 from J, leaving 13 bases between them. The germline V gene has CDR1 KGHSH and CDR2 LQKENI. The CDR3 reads CASLDQGPGYTF. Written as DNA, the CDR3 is TGTGCCAGCTTGGACCAGGGGCCTGGCTACACCTTC.

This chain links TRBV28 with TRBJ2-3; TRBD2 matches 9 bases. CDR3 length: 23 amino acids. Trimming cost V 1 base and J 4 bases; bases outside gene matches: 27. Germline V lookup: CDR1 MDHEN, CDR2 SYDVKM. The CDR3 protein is CASSLFPIIFWTSVPNMADTQYF. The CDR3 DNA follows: TGTGCCAGCAGTTTATTCCCAATTATTTTCTGGACTAGCGTTCCCAATATGGCAGATACGCAGTATTTT.

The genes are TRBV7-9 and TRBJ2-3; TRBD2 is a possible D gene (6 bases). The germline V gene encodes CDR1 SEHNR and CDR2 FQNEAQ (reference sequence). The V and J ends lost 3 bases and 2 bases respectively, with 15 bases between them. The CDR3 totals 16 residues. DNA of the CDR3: TGTGCCAGCAGCTTTGAAGGGGCGGGGACCACAGATACGCAGTATTTT. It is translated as CASSFEGAGTTDTQYF.

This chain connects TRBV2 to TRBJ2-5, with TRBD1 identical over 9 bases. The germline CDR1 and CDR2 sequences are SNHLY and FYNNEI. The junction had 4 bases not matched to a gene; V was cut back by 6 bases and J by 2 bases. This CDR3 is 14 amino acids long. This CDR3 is CASRQGAIQETQYF. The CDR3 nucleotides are TGTGCCAGCAGACAGGGGGCGATACAAGAGACCCAGTACTTC.

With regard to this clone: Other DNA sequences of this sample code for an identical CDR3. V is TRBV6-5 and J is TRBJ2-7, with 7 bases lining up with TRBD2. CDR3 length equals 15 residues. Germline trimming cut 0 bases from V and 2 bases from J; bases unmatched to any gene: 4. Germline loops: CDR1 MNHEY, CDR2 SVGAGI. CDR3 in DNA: TGTGCCAGCAGTTACTCGGGCGGGGGTACCTACGAGCAGTACTTC. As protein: CASSYSGGGTYEQYF.

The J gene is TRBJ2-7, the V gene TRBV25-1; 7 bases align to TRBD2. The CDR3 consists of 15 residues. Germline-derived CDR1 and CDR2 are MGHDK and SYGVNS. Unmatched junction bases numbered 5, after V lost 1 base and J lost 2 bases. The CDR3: CASSESASGPYEQYF. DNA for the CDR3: TGTGCCAGCAGTGAATCGGCTAGCGGTCCCTACGAGCAGTACTTC.